What follows describes a single T cell receptor (beta chain). This record comes from a study of siplizumab effects on memory and regulatory T cells. TCRdb's copy holds only in-frame clones and misses some; the assay was immunoSEQ multiplex PCR. The table records roughly 100,000 clones, over 90% of them present only once. The CDR3 has 14 residues. Looked up from germline, CDR1 is SGDLS and CDR2 is YYNGEE. V was trimmed by 4 bases and J by 3 bases, leaving 13 bases between them. The sample consisted of Tregs sorted from blood. The TCR sequence derives from a human donor in good health. V and J are TRBV9 and TRBJ1-2; weak D call: TRBD1 (6 bases). CDR3 nucleotides: TGTGCCAGCAGCCCCCGGGCAGGGGACTATGGCTACACCTTC. Its translation is CASSPRAGDYGYTF.